This T cell receptor beta chain was observed in a study of blood T cell repertoires in COVID-19. The V and J ends lost 3 bases and 2 bases, in that order; junction bases with no gene match: 3. Germline V gene data show CDR1 as KGHDR and CDR2 as SFDVKD. CDR3 length equals 15 residues. Measured with immunoSEQ multiplex PCR; TCRdb has only the in-frame clones, and not every one. This sample yields approximately 75,000 clones, of which around four fifths are seen a single time; 15% to 20% belongs to the top ten. Sequenced material: peripheral blood. The chain joins TRBV24-1 to TRBJ2-3; 8 nucleotides match TRBD2. The TCR was taken from a woman aged 80 or older with acute or convalescent COVID-19. The CDR3 coding sequence is TGTGCCACCAGTGATCAACTAGCGGCCACAGATACGCAGTATTTT. This gives the protein CATSDQLAATDTQYF.